The source of this T cell receptor beta chain is a study of PD-L1 blockade in urothelial cancer. Study details: When blood samples were assessed, the median T cell count was about 140,000. Study conclusions and caveats: When pretreatment blood TCR clonality was below the median, it predicted better survival.

Comment on this clone: Its antigen is not known.

Documented time point: pretreatment peripheral blood. Pretreatment sampling and on-treatment sampling together yielded between 1 and 8 samples for each patient. Synthetic TCR analog templates were added to each PCR reaction. TCRdb's copy holds only in-frame clones and misses some; the assay was immunoSEQ multiplex PCR. Among 98,000 or so clones listed, around 90% were seen once. The sequence was obtained from a man aged 55 to 69 with urothelial cancer. The starting material was PBMCs, obtained around atezolizumab (anti-PD-L1) treatment.

CDR3 coding DNA: TGTGCCAGCAGCGTAGTGGGGAAAACGACAGCCGGGGAGCTGTTTTTT. Translated: CASSVVGKTTAGELFF. The chain is built from TRBV9 and TRBJ2-2, with D possibly TRBD1 on 5 matching bases. Per germline, CDR1 SGDLS and CDR2 YYNGEE. The CDR3 has 16 amino acids. Deletions cut 0 bases from V and 6 bases from J, with 15 bases between.